Presented here are 23 T cell receptor beta chains from one specimen sequenced in a study of cytomegalovirus exposure and HLA in healthy donors. It was with 60 Vbeta and 13 Jbeta primers that the PCR ran. Sequenced by immunoSEQ multiplex PCR; TCRdb stores in-frame clones only, minus some. The sample includes roughly 200,000 clones, just over 75% seen only once; the top ten take 2.7%. Material for sequencing was PBMCs. The receptor source for this set is a woman aged 55-75 years in good health and CMV-seropositive.

On this clone itself: The junction departs from germline at one end; a sequencing error may be responsible. This rearrangement joins TRBV5-1 to TRBJ2-7, with D perhaps matching TRBD2 (5 bases). The germline V gene encodes CDR1 SGHRS and CDR2 YFSETQ. The CDR3 totals 13 residues. Written as DNA, the CDR3 is TGCGCCAGCAGCAACCGGGAAGGGTACGAGCAGTGCTTC. Protein sequence: CASSNREGYEQCF.

V and J are TRBV19 and TRBJ2-7, with D possibly TRBD2 on 5 matching bases. Trimming cost V 3 bases and J 7 bases, with 13 bases left between them. Germline V CDR1 and CDR2: LNHDA, SQIVND (reference sequence). The CDR3 spans 13 residues. This CDR3 reads CASSMRVAWEQYF. CDR3 coding DNA: TGTGCCAGTAGTATGAGGGTAGCTTGGGAGCAGTACTTC.

The CDR3 sequence: CASSVTSGGPWGAKNIQYF. DNA of the CDR3: TGTGCCAGCAGCGTGACTAGCGGGGGCCCCTGGGGGGCCAAAAACATTCAGTACTTC. This chain joins TRBV7-2 and TRBJ2-4; 12 nucleotides match TRBD2. Germline V gene lookup returns CDR1 SGHTA and CDR2 FQGNSA. The V and J ends lost 5 bases and 1 base, in that order; junction bases with no gene match: 12. This CDR3 spans 19 amino acids.

This chain connects TRBV5-1 to TRBJ2-1, with 11 bases matching TRBD2. The V gene end was trimmed by 2 bases and the J gene end by 2 bases; junction bases not matched to a gene: 0. Germline lookup yields CDR1 SGHRS and CDR2 YFSETQ. This CDR3 is 15 amino acids long. The CDR3 sequence: CASSFSGGAYNEQFF. CDR3 nucleotides: TGCGCCAGCAGCTTTAGCGGGGGGGCCTACAATGAGCAGTTCTTC.

The chain couples TRBV5-1 to TRBJ2-5; 12 positions match TRBD1. There are 16 residues in the CDR3. Germline V gene sequence: CDR1 SGHRS, CDR2 YFSETQ. The trim removed 4 bases at V and 2 bases at J, leaving 6 bases unmatched. CDR3 DNA: TGCGCCAGCAGCCCCGGGACAGGGGGCTTTCAAGAGACCCAGTACTTC. It codes for CASSPGTGGFQETQYF.

The rearrangement links TRBV14 to TRBJ1-2, with TRBD1 as a possible D gene (6 bases). Between the trimmed V and J ends, which lost 2 bases and 4 bases, there was a span of 11 bases. The CDR3 has 14 residues. The germline gives CDR1 SGHDN, CDR2 FVKESK. The CDR3 protein is CASSQQQGTYGYTF. The CDR3 region has the DNA TGTGCCAGCAGCCAACAACAGGGTACCTATGGCTACACCTTC.

This sequence joins TRBV5-8 and TRBJ1-2, with D uncertain. Trimming shortened V by 6 bases and J by 9 bases, and 21 bases separated the two germline ends. Germline assignment: CDR1 SGHTS and CDR2 YDEGEE. CDR3 length equals 14 residues. The chain's CDR3 is CASIRGRDLGRYTF. The DNA of the CDR3 is TGTGCCAGCATCCGAGGGCGGGATCTTGGGCGCTACACCTTC.

This chain connects TRBV11-2 to TRBJ1-3; 8 positions match TRBD1. V was pared by 6 bases and J by 9 bases, with 10 bases of the junction left unmatched. Germline V CDR1 and CDR2: SGHAT, FQNNGV. The CDR3 loop spans 14 amino acids. DNA of the CDR3: TGTGCCAGCAGTCGCCTGGGACAGGAGGGCACCATATATTTT. Amino acids: CASSRLGQEGTIYF.

The chain recombines TRBV25-1 with TRBJ1-1; D ambiguous. The CDR3 sequence is 14 residues long. Trimming took off 8 bases at V and 4 bases at J, with 17 bases between the two ends. Germline-derived CDR1 and CDR2 are MGHDK and SYGVNS. The CDR3 DNA reads TGTGCCAGCCTAGACTCCTACGGGTTCACTGAAGCTTTCTTT. This sequence encodes CASLDSYGFTEAFF.

The gene calls are TRBV5-1 and TRBJ1-2, with a possible D match to TRBD1 (5 bases). Looked up from germline, CDR1 is SGHRS and CDR2 is YFSETQ. This CDR3 has 13 residues. V lost 2 bases, J lost 6 bases, and 11 bases lay in between. The chain's CDR3 is CASSFAAGDGYTF. The CDR3 DNA reads as TGCGCCAGCAGCTTCGCGGCGGGGGATGGCTACACCTTC.

V is TRBV7-2 and J is TRBJ1-2; D gene unclear. Deletions cut 2 bases from V and 2 bases from J, with 6 bases between. CDR1 and CDR2 from the germline V gene are SGHTA and FQGNSA. The CDR3 loop spans 13 amino acids. CDR3 in amino acids: CASSLYSNYGYTF. Here the CDR3 DNA reads TGTGCCAGCAGCTTATACTCAAACTATGGCTACACCTTC.

J is TRBJ2-7 and V is TRBV6-5; 11 bases agree with TRBD2. The CDR3 has 13 residues. The ends lost 7 bases at V and 6 bases at J; junction bases unmatched: 5. Germline CDR1 MNHEY, CDR2 SVGAGI. CDR3 in DNA: TGTGCCAGCACCCTAGCGGGGGGCGTCGAGCAGTACTTC. Protein product: CASTLAGGVEQYF.

The chain joins TRBV27 to TRBJ2-3; D call uncertain. Germline-derived CDR1 and CDR2 are MNHEY and SMNVEV (reference sequence). V was trimmed by 5 bases and J by 0 bases, leaving 12 bases between them. CDR3 size: 15 residues. This CDR3 is CASSAMSFSTDTQYF. Here the CDR3 DNA reads TGTGCCAGCAGTGCCATGAGTTTCAGCACAGATACGCAGTATTTT.

This clone was seen only a few times. The V gene is TRBV29-1, the J gene TRBJ1-5, with D hard to call. Germline V gene lookup returns CDR1 SQVTM and CDR2 ANQGSEA. The CDR3 has 13 residues. V was trimmed by 2 bases and J by 6 bases, leaving 11 bases between them. The CDR3 region has the DNA TGCAGCGTTGAACCCGGGTTAGGTCAGCCCCAGCATTTT. The encoded protein is CSVEPGLGQPQHF. Variable domain in full (rest from reference TRBV29-1 and TRBJ1-5): SAVISQKPSRDICQRGTSLTIQCQVDSQVTMMFWYRQQPGQSLTLIATANQGSEATYESGFVIDKFPISRPNLTFSTLTVSNMSPEDSSIYLCSVEPGLGQPQHFGDGTRLSIL.

V usage is TRBV7-2 and J usage is TRBJ2-2; 7 positions agree with TRBD1. Trimming took 5 bases from V and 6 from J; bases not matched to a gene: 6. The CDR3 loop spans 14 amino acids. Germline-derived CDR1 and CDR2 are SGHTA and FQGNSA. CDR3 residues: CASSQGTAAGELFF. In nucleotides, the CDR3 is TGTGCCAGCAGCCAAGGGACAGCCGCCGGGGAGCTGTTTTTT.

V gene TRBV5-1 combines with J gene TRBJ2-5, with 7 bases matching TRBD1. The CDR3 consists of 15 residues. Germline CDR1 SGHRS, CDR2 YFSETQ. V lost 3 bases and J lost 2; bases outside the gene matches: 7. The CDR3 DNA is TGCGCCAGCAGCTCCACAGGGGCGACTCAAGAGACCCAGTACTTC. This translates into CASSSTGATQETQYF.

The chain employs TRBV30 and TRBJ1-3; D ambiguous. This CDR3 is built from 14 residues. Trimming removed 8 bases at V and 0 bases at J, with 14 bases between. Germline CDR1 GTSNPN, CDR2 SVGIG (reference sequence). The CDR3 nucleotides read TGTGCCACCCCCGAGGGCACCTCTGGAAACACCATATATTTT. Amino acid sequence: CATPEGTSGNTIYF.

This clone is a singleton in its sample. The chain carries TRBV7-2 and TRBJ2-1; D is perhaps TRBD2 (6 bases). V lost 6 bases, J lost 5 bases, and 14 bases lay in between. The CDR3 loop spans 14 amino acids. Germline V gene data show CDR1 as SGHTA and CDR2 as FQGNSA. Here the CDR3 reads CASSLAISNNEQFF. The CDR3 nucleotides read TGTGCCAGCAGTCTAGCGATAAGCAACAATGAGCAGTTCTTC.

The V call is TRBV6-5, the J call TRBJ2-2; 9 bases are a match to TRBD1. Trimming at V came to 4 bases and at J to 4 bases, leaving 7 bases not matched to a gene. In germline, CDR1 is MNHEY, CDR2 SVGAGI. The CDR3 loop spans 16 amino acids. This chain's CDR3 is CASSSPGQGITGELFF. CDR3 DNA: TGTGCCAGCAGTTCCCCGGGACAGGGAATCACCGGGGAGCTGTTTTTT.

V usage is TRBV4-1 and J usage is TRBJ2-1, with D possibly TRBD2 on 7 matching bases. The V gene's germline CDR1 is MGHRA and CDR2 YSYEKL. The V end was cut by 4 bases, the J end by 7 bases, with 17 bases between. The CDR3 length is 15 residues. The CDR3 here is CASSPGGPGTNEQFF. The CDR3 DNA reads as TGCGCCAGCAGCCCGGGGGGCCCGGGGACAAATGAGCAGTTCTTC.

With regard to this clone: This same CDR3 is encoded by further DNA sequences in the sample. J is TRBJ2-1 and V is TRBV2, with TRBD1 as a possible D gene (5 bases). V lost 2 bases and J 0 bases, leaving 8 bases between the germline ends. The CDR3 spans 15 residues. CDR1 is SNHLY and CDR2 is FYNNEI in the germline V gene. CDR3 bases: TGTGCCAGCAGTGAACAGGGAAGCTCCTACAATGAGCAGTTCTTC. Translated: CASSEQGSSYNEQFF.

The chain has TRBV9 and TRBJ2-3; weak D call: TRBD2 (6 bases). This CDR3 comprises 17 residues. Trimming left V 1 base short and J 1 base short, with 16 bases between. Per the germline V gene, CDR1 is SGDLS and CDR2 is YYNGEE. The CDR3, as DNA: TGTGCCAGCAGCGTAACACACGGGACTCCTGGCACAGATACGCAGTATTTT. Encoded protein: CASSVTHGTPGTDTQYF. Full variable domain (outside the CDR3, taken from reference TRBV9 and TRBJ2-3): DSGVTQTPKHLITATGQRVTLRCSPRSGDLSVYWYQQSLDQGLQFLIQYYNGEERAKGNILERFSAQQFPDLHSELNLSSLELGDSALYFCASSVTHGTPGTDTQYFGPGTRLTVL.

This clone is a singleton in its sample. The V gene is TRBV18, the J gene TRBJ2-1, with TRBD2 identical over 14 bases. Trimming removed 5 bases from V and 9 bases from J; junction bases left unmatched: 3. Germline V lookup: CDR1 KGHSH, CDR2 LQKENI. CDR3 length equals 14 residues. The CDR3 DNA is TGTGCCAGCTCAGGGACTAGCGGGAGTAGTGAGCAGTTCTTC. This gives the protein CASSGTSGSSEQFF. The full variable domain, in which reference TRBV18 and TRBJ2-1 provide the parts outside the CDR3, is NAGVMQNPRHLVRRRGQEARLRCSPMKGHSHVYWYRQLPEEGLKFMVYLQKENIIDESGMPKERFSAEFPKEGPSILRIQQVVRGDSAAYFCASSGTSGSSEQFFGPGTRLTVL.